This T cell receptor (beta chain) was sequenced in a study of early T cells in non-severe SARS-CoV-2 infection. Findings and caveats of the study: Anti-spike CD8 responses were favored in VDJdb matching, and private and CD4 specificities were missed.

Separate cDNA molecules each had unique molecular identifiers attached to them. TCRdb redid the calling of the 5' RACE reads with MiXCR, one entry per CDR3 protein. The sample lists around 76,000 distinct CDR3 sequences; 12% were seen once. About this clonotype itself: Its target is unknown.

Unmatched junction bases numbered 12, after V lost 4 bases and J lost 6 bases. Germline CDR1 reads SGHAT; CDR2 reads FQNNGV. The CDR3 runs to 17 residues. The chain combines TRBV11-2 with TRBJ1-1; 12 bases agree with TRBD1. The receptor comes from an adult who was a healthcare worker with PCR-confirmed SARS-CoV-2 infection or an uninfected control (not recorded which). Sequencing used whole blood. CDR3 protein: CASSYSGTGGLNAEAFF. CDR3 DNA sequence: TGTGCCAGCAGCTATTCCGGGACAGGGGGCCTAAATGCTGAAGCTTTCTTT. Full variable domain (rest looked up from reference TRBV11-2 and TRBJ1-1): EAGVAQSPRYKIIEKRQSVAFWCNPISGHATLYWYQQILGQGPKLLIQFQNNGVVDDSQLPKDRFSAERLKGVDSTLKIQPAKLEDSAVYLCASSYSGTGGLNAEAFFGQGTRLTVV.